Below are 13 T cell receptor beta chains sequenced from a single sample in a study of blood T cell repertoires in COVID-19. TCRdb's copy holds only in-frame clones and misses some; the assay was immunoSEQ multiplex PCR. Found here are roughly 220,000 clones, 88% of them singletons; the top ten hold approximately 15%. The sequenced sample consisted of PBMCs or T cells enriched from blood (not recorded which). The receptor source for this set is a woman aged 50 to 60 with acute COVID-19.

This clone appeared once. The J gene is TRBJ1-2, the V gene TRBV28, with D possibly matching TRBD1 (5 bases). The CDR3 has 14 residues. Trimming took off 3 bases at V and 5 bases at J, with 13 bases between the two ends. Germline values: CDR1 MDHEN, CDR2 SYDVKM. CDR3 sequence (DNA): TGTGCCAGCAGTTTTTCGACAGTGCGATATGGCTACACCTTC. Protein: CASSFSTVRYGYTF.

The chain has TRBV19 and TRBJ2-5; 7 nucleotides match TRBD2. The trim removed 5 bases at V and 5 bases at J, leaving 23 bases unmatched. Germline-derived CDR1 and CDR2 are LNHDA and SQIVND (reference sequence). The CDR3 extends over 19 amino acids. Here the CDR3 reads CASSSGGRFRGGSKETQYF. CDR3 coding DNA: TGTGCCAGTAGTTCCGGGGGAAGGTTTCGTGGCGGGAGCAAGGAGACCCAGTACTTC.

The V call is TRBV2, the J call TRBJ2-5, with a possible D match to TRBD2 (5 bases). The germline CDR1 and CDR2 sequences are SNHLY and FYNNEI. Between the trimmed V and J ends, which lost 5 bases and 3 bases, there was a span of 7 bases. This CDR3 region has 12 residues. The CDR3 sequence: CASSRREETQYF. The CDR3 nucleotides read TGTGCCAGCAGTCGGCGGGAAGAGACCCAGTACTTC.

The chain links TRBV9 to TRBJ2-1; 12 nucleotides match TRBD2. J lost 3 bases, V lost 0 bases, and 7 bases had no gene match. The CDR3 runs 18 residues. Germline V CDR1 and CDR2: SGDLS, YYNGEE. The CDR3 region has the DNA TGTGCCAGCAGCGTAGCGGGAGGGACTAGCGGGTTCTACAATGAGCAGTTCTTC. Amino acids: CASSVAGGTSGFYNEQFF. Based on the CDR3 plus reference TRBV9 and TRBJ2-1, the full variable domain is DSGVTQTPKHLITATGQRVTLRCSPRSGDLSVYWYQQSLDQGLQFLIQYYNGEERAKGNILERFSAQQFPDLHSELNLSSLELGDSALYFCASSVAGGTSGFYNEQFFGPGTRLTVL.

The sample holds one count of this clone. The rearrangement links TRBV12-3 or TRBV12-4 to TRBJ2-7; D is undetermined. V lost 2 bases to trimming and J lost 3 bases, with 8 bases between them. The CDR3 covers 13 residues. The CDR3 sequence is CASSLSSVYEQYF. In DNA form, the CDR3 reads TGTGCCAGCAGTTTAAGTTCGGTCTACGAGCAGTACTTC.

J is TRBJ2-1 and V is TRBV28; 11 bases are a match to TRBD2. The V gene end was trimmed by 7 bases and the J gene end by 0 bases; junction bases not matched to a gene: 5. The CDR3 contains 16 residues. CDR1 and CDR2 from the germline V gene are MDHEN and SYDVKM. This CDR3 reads CASTTSGVHSYNEQFF. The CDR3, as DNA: TGTGCCAGCACGACTAGCGGGGTACACTCCTACAATGAGCAGTTCTTC.

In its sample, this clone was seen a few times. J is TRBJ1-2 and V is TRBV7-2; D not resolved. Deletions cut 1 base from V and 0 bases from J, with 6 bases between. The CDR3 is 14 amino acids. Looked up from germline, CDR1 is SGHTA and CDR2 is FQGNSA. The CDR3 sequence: CASSLVPANYGYTF. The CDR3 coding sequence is TGTGCCAGCAGCTTAGTCCCAGCTAACTATGGCTACACCTTC.

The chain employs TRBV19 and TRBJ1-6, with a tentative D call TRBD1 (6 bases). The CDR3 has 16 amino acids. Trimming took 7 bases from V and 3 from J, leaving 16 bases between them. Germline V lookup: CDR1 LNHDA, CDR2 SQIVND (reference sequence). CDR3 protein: CASKNPGTSYNSPLHF. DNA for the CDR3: TGTGCCAGTAAAAACCCCGGGACAAGCTATAATTCACCCCTCCACTTT.

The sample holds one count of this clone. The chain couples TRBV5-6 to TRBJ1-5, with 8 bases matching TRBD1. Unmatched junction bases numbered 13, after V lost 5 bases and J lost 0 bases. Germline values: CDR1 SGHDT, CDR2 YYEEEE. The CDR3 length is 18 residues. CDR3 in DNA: TGTGCCAGCAGTTCCGGACAGGGAACTGATGATAGCAATCAGCCCCAGCATTTT. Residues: CASSSGQGTDDSNQPQHF.

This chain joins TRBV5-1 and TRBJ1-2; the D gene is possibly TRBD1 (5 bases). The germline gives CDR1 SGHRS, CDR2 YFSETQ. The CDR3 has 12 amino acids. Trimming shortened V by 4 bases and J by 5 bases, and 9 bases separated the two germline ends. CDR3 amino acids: CASSVGLYGYTF. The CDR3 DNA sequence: TGCGCCAGCAGCGTGGGGCTTTATGGCTACACCTTC.

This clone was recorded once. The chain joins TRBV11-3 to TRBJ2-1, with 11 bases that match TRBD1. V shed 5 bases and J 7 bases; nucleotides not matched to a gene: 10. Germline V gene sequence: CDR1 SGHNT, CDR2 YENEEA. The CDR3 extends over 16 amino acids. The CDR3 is CASSPQGQGARNEQFF. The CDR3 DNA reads TGTGCCAGCAGCCCTCAAGGACAGGGGGCGCGGAATGAGCAGTTCTTC. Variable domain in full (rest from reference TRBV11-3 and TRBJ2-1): EAGVVQSPRYKIIEKKQPVAFWCNPISGHNTLYWYLQNLGQGPELLIRYENEEAVDDSQLPKDRFSAERLKGVDSTLKIQPAELGDSAVYLCASSPQGQGARNEQFFGPGTRLTVL.

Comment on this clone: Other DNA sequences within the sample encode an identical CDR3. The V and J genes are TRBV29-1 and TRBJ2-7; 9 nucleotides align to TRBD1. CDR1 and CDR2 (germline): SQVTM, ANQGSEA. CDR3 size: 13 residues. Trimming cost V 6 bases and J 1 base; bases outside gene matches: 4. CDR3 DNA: TGCAGCGTCCTCGACAGGGGGTCCTACGAGCAGTACTTC. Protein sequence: CSVLDRGSYEQYF.

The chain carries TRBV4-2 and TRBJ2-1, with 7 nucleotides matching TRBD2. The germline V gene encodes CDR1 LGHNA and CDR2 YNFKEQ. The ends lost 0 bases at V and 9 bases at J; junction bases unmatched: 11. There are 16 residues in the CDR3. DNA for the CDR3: TGTGCCAGCAGCCAAGAAAGTCTAGCGGCGGAAAGTGAGCAGTTCTTC. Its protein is CASSQESLAAESEQFF.